The T cell receptor (beta chain) described here comes from a study of cytomegalovirus exposure and HLA in healthy donors. Trimming left V 8 bases short and J 8 bases short, with 19 bases between. CDR1 is ENHRY and CDR2 is SYGVKD in the germline V gene. The CDR3 is 14 residues long. Use of 60 Vbeta and 13 Jbeta primers characterized the PCR. The data were produced by immunoSEQ multiplex PCR, yet TCRdb's version contains in-frame clones alone and is incomplete. The table has approximately 130,000 clones, approximately 85% seen once; the top ten hold more than 1.5%. The clonotype comes from a boy aged 5-17 years in good health and CMV-seronegative. The sample comprised PBMCs. V gene TRBV10-3 combines with J gene TRBJ2-1; D might be TRBD1 (6 bases). The CDR3 region has the DNA TGTGCCATCGGTAGCCAGGGGTTTATGGATGAGCAGTTCTTC. Translation gives CAIGSQGFMDEQFF.